The rows below give T cell receptor beta chains drawn from one sample of a study of Ad26.COV2.S vaccination and SARS-CoV-2 variants. This table comes from immunoSEQ multiplex PCR, and its TCRdb copy is limited to in-frame clones, with some not included. The sample has roughly 460,000 clones, about nine tenths seen once. Sequenced material: peripheral blood, taken in a trial of Ad26.COV2.S vaccine versus placebo. The receptors stem from a person between 18 and 59 years old who received the Ad26.COV2.S COVID-19 vaccine or a placebo. The CDR3 runs from the conserved cysteine through the conserved F or W. Fields, in order: J gene, D gene, V gene, clone size, CDR3 DNA, CDR3 protein. A D gene is named only where the DNA matches it firmly. For some rows the clone size is stated as once, few or many, or as a class when expanded; others skip it.

TRBJ2-1	.	TRBV10-1	.	TGCGCCAGCAGTGAGTCGTACAGCCGCAATGAGCAGTTCTTC	CASSESYSRNEQFF
TRBJ2-5	TRBD2	TRBV25-1	few	TGTGCCAGCAGTGAATCGACTAGCGGGATGGAGACCCAGTACTTC	CASSESTSGMETQYF
TRBJ1-2	TRBD1	TRBV4-1	.	TGCGCCAGCAGCCAGCAGGGACAGGGAAGTGGCTACACCTTC	CASSQQGQGSGYTF
TRBJ2-7	TRBD1	TRBV2	.	TGTGCCAGCAGTGTCCTAACAGGGGACCTCTACGAGCAGTACTTC	CASSVLTGDLYEQYF
TRBJ2-3	.	TRBV2	.	TGTGCCAGCACCAACACAGATACGCAGTATTTT	CASTNTDTQYF
TRBJ1-1	.	TRBV6-6	few	TGTGCCAGCACCCAAGCGGAGCCGCTTCAAGCTTTCTTT	CASTQAEPLQAFF
TRBJ2-5	.	TRBV11-1	.	TGTGCCAGCAGCTTAGGGGCACCCGGAGGAGAGACCCAGTACTTC	CASSLGAPGGETQYF
TRBJ1-1	.	TRBV25-1	.	TGTGCCAGCAGTGAATTAGAGAACACTGAAGCTTTCTTT	CASSELENTEAFF
TRBJ2-3	.	TRBV7-2	once	TGTGCCAGCAGCTTTTACGATACGCAGTATTTT	CASSFYDTQYF
TRBJ2-1	TRBD1	TRBV11-2	.	TGTGCCAGCAGTATCGACAGGGGTAACAATGAGCAGTTCTTC	CASSIDRGNNEQFF
TRBJ1-5	.	TRBV9	.	TGTGCCAGCAGCGTAGACCAGAGGGACCAGCCCCAGCATTTT	CASSVDQRDQPQHF
TRBJ2-7	.	TRBV13	.	TGTGCCAGCAGCTTAGTGTCGGGCTACGAGCAGTACTTC	CASSLVSGYEQYF
TRBJ2-7	.	TRBV28	few	TGTGCCAGCAGTTTGGGCACCTCCTACGAGCAGTACTTC	CASSLGTSYEQYF
TRBJ1-1	TRBD1	TRBV7-3	.	TGTGCCAGCAGGATAAGGGGGCCAGAAGCTTTCTTT	CASRIRGPEAFF
TRBJ2-5	TRBD1	TRBV6-5	.	TGTGCCAGCAGTTTACTGCAGGGGGCAGGAGAGACCCAGTACTTC	CASSLLQGAGETQYF
TRBJ2-5	TRBD1	TRBV15	.	TGTGCCACCAGCAGAGAAGGGACAGGGGGCGCAAAAGAGACCCAGTACTTC	CATSREGTGGAKETQYF
TRBJ2-7	.	TRBV12-3/TRBV12-4	.	TGTGCCAGCAGTTTAGCGGAGTCCTACGAGCAGTACTTC	CASSLAESYEQYF
TRBJ1-1	.	TRBV28	.	TGTGCCAGCAGTTTTGCGGGGACGAGGAACACTGAAGCTTTCTTT	CASSFAGTRNTEAFF
TRBJ1-5	.	TRBV28	once	TGTGCCAGCAGTTTTCCCCATCAGCCCCAGCATTTT	CASSFPHQPQHF
TRBJ1-1	.	TRBV28	.	TGTGCCAGCACCACGAACACTGAAGCTTTCTTT	CASTTNTEAFF
TRBJ2-3	TRBD2	TRBV9	.	TGTGCCAGCAGCGTAGATGGACTAGCCACAGATACGCAGTATTTT	CASSVDGLATDTQYF
TRBJ2-5	TRBD2	TRBV3-1/TRBV3-2	.	TGTGCCAGCAGCCAGGCCGGGACTAGCGGGCATAACTTCCAAGAGACCCAGTACTTC	CASSQAGTSGHNFQETQYF
TRBJ2-7	TRBD2	TRBV4-1	.	TGCGCCAGCAGCCAAGCCGGGACTAGCGGGAGTTATAACGAGCAGTACTTC	CASSQAGTSGSYNEQYF
TRBJ2-2	TRBD1	TRBV19	once	TGTGCCAGTAGTATAGATCTATGGACAGGGACCGGGGAGCTGTTTTTT	CASSIDLWTGTGELFF
TRBJ2-1	.	TRBV29-1	.	TGCAGCCACCTTGTATACAATGAGCAGTTCTTC	CSHLVYNEQFF
TRBJ2-1	.	TRBV28	.	TGTGCCAGCAGGAGATACAATGAGCAGTTCTTC	CASRRYNEQFF
TRBJ2-6	TRBD1	TRBV10-3	.	TGTGCCATCAGTGGAGGGACAGGGGTTAGTGGGGCCAACGTCCTGACTTTC	CAISGGTGVSGANVLTF
TRBJ2-7	TRBD2	TRBV10-3	.	TGTGCCATCAGTGAGTCCTTAGCGGGAGTTCCCCCCTACGAGCAGTACTTC	CAISESLAGVPPYEQYF
TRBJ2-1	.	TRBV20-1	.	TGCAGTGCTAGTTCACTCCCGGATGAGCAGTTCTTC	CSASSLPDEQFF
TRBJ2-7	.	TRBV6-1	.	TGTGCCAGCAGTGAAGCCCACGGCCTCCGAGCCTACGAGCAGTACTTC	CASSEAHGLRAYEQYF
TRBJ2-3	.	TRBV12-3/TRBV12-4	.	TGTGCCAGCAGTTTAAATCCCCCAGATACGCAGTATTTT	CASSLNPPDTQYF
TRBJ1-6	.	TRBV18	.	TGTGCCAGCTCACCGGGCCCTGACATTTCACCCCTCCACTTT	CASSPGPDISPLHF
TRBJ2-7	TRBD2	TRBV27	.	TGTGCCAGCAGTTTATTCGCGGGGGGCGCACGCGACGAGCAGTACTTC	CASSLFAGGARDEQYF
TRBJ2-5	.	TRBV6-5	.	TGTGCCAGCAGTCCCCCCGGGACAACACAAGAGACCCAGTACTTC	CASSPPGTTQETQYF
TRBJ1-1	TRBD1	TRBV30	.	TGTGCCTGGAAAGGACAGGGTTGGGCTGAAGCTTTCTTT	CAWKGQGWAEAFF
TRBJ1-2	TRBD1	TRBV7-7	.	TGTGCTAGCAGCTTAGATAGCGGGACAGGGGAGCGTGGCTACACCTTC	CASSLDSGTGERGYTF
TRBJ2-7	TRBD1	TRBV7-9	.	TGTGCCAGCAGCACCAGTGGGACAGGCTACTACGAGCAGTACTTC	CASSTSGTGYYEQYF
TRBJ2-1	TRBD2	TRBV2	.	TGTGCCAGCAGCATGGGACTAGCGGGTGTCAATGAGCAGTTCTTC	CASSMGLAGVNEQFF
TRBJ2-2	.	TRBV6-6	.	TGTGCCAGCAGTCCTGGGCAGAGGGGGGAGCTGTTTTTT	CASSPGQRGELFF
TRBJ2-3	.	TRBV2	.	TGTGCCAGCAGTGAAGGACCCCGCACAGATACGCAGTATTTT	CASSEGPRTDTQYF
TRBJ2-3	TRBD2	TRBV7-6	few	TGTGCCAGCAGCCAGACTAGCGGGAGGATTGATACGCAGTATTTT	CASSQTSGRIDTQYF
TRBJ2-2	TRBD2	TRBV28	few	TGTGCCAGCAGTTTGGACCTGGGTAGCGGGGATAACACCGGGGAGCTGTTTTTT	CASSLDLGSGDNTGELFF
TRBJ2-3	.	TRBV4-3	.	TGCGCCAGCAGCCAAGGGGTATCTCAGGGGGATACGCAGTATTTT	CASSQGVSQGDTQYF
TRBJ1-1	.	TRBV3-1/TRBV3-2	.	TGTGCCAGCAGCCAACGGGAGGGGCTCACTGAAGCTTTCTTT	CASSQREGLTEAFF
TRBJ2-6	TRBD2	TRBV7-6	.	TGTGCCAGCAGCCTTTTTGGGCACAGCGGGATACCAAGCTCTGGGGCCAACGTCCTGACTTTC	CASSLFGHSGIPSSGANVLTF
TRBJ2-7	TRBD1	TRBV6-6	.	TGTGCCAGCAATCCGACAGGGGCGCACTACGAGCAGTACTTC	CASNPTGAHYEQYF
TRBJ1-5	TRBD1	TRBV4-1	.	TGCGCCAGCAGCCAAGTGCCTATAACAGGGGATTATAGCAATCAGCCCCAGCATTTT	CASSQVPITGDYSNQPQHF
TRBJ2-3	.	TRBV5-1	.	TGCGCCAGCAGCCCCCGTGGCGCGGGATCCACAGATACGCAGTATTTT	CASSPRGAGSTDTQYF
TRBJ2-7	TRBD1	TRBV4-3	.	TGCGCCAGCAGCCAAGATCTGACAGGGGCCTCCGAGCAGTACTTC	CASSQDLTGASEQYF
TRBJ1-1	.	TRBV29-1	once	TGCAGCGTTGAGGATGACGGCACTGAAGCTTTCTTT	CSVEDDGTEAFF
TRBJ2-3	TRBD2	TRBV7-9	.	TGTGCCAGCAGCCCACGGGGGGGCGGAACAGATACGCAGTATTTT	CASSPRGGGTDTQYF
TRBJ1-5	TRBD1	TRBV5-5	few	TGTGCCAGCAGCTCCATAGTGACAGGGGTTCAGCCCCAGCATTTT	CASSSIVTGVQPQHF
TRBJ2-7	TRBD2	TRBV7-2	.	TGTGCCAGCAGCTTAGCAAGCGGGACTACCTACGAGCAGTACTTC	CASSLASGTTYEQYF
TRBJ1-2	TRBD1	TRBV5-5	.	TGTGCCAGCAGCTTAGCCCCGGGACAGGGGGCAGGGTATGGCTACACCTTC	CASSLAPGQGAGYGYTF